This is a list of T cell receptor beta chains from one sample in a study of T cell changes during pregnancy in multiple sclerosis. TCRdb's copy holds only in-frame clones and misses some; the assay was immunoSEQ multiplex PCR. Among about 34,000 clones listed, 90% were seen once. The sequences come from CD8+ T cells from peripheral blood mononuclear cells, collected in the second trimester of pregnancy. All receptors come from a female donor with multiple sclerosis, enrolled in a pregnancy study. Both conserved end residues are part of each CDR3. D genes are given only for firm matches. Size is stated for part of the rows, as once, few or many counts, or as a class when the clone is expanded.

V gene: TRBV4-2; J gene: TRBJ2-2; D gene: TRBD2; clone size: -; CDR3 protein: CASSHRTGGPSGELFF; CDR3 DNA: TGTGCCAGCAGCCACCGGACGGGAGGGCCGTCCGGGGAGCTGTTTTTT
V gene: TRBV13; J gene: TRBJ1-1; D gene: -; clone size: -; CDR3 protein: CASSLGPGGTEAFF; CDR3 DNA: TGTGCCAGCAGCCTCGGACCGGGAGGGACTGAAGCTTTCTTT
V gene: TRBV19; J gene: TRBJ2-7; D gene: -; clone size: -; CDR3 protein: CASSPYTAYEQYF; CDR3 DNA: TGTGCCAGTAGTCCTTATACAGCTTACGAGCAGTACTTC
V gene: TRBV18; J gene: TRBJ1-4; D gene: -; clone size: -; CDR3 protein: CASSPPGRGSGEKLFF; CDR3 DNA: TGTGCCAGCTCACCACCGGGAAGGGGCTCGGGTGAAAAACTGTTTTTT
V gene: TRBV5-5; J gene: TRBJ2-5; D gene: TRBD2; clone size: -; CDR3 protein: CASSHGEAGGETQYF; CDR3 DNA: TGTGCCAGCAGCCATGGAGAGGCGGGAGGAGAGACCCAGTACTTC
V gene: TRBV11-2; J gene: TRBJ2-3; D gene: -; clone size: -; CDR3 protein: CASSLGAGYNTDTQYF; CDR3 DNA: TGTGCCAGCAGCTTGGGTGCGGGATACAACACAGATACGCAGTATTTT
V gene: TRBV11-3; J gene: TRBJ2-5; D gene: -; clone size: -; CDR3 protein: CASSPRGEETQYF; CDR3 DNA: TGTGCCAGCAGCCCCAGGGGGGAAGAGACCCAGTACTTC
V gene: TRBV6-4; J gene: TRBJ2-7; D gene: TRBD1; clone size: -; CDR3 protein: CASSDGRTGAFYEQYF; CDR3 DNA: TGTGCCAGCAGTGACGGGAGGACAGGGGCATTCTACGAGCAGTACTTC
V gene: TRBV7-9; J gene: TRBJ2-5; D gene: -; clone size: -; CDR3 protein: CASSLAGRQETQYF; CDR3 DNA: TGTGCCAGCAGCTTAGCTGGTCGGCAAGAGACCCAGTACTTC
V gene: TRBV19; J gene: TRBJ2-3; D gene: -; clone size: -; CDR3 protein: CASSSGYTQYF; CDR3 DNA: TGTGCCAGTAGTAGCGGTTATACGCAGTATTTT
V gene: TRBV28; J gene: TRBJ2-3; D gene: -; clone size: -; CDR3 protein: CASCTSSTDTQYF; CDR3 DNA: TGTGCCAGCTGTACATCAAGCACAGATACGCAGTATTTT
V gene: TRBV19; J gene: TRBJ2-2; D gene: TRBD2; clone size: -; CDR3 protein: CASSIGASGRTGELFF; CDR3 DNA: TGTGCCAGTAGTATTGGGGCTAGCGGGAGGACCGGGGAGCTGTTTTTT
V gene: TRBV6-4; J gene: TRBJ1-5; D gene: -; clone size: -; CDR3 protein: CASSDNEGNQPQHF; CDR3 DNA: TGTGCCAGCAGTGACAACGAGGGAAATCAGCCCCAGCATTTT
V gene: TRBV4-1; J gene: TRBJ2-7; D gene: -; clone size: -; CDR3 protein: CASSQIGGRTYEQYF; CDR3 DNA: TGCGCCAGCAGCCAGATAGGGGGTAGGACCTACGAGCAGTACTTC
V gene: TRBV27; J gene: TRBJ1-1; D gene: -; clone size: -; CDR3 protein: CASSTTASRDTGWHTEAFF; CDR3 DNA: TGTGCCAGCAGTACCACCGCAAGCCGGGACACGGGATGGCACACTGAAGCTTTCTTT
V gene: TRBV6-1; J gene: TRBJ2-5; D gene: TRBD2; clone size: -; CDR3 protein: CASSFLAEGETQYF; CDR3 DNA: TGTGCCAGCAGTTTTCTAGCGGAGGGGGAGACCCAGTACTTC
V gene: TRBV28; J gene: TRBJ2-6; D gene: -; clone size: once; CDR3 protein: CASRISGSGANVLTF; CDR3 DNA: TGTGCCAGCAGAATATCGGGGAGCGGGGCCAACGTCCTGACTTTC
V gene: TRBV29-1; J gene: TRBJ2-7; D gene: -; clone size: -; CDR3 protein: CSVAQGSSEQYF; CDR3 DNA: TGCAGCGTTGCTCAGGGTAGCTCCGAGCAGTACTTC
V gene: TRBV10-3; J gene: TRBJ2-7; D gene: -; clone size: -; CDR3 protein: CAISEPTLSYEQYF; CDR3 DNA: TGTGCCATCAGTGAACCTACGCTCTCCTACGAGCAGTACTTC
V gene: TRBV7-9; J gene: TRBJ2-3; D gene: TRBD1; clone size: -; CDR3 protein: CASRQFRQGWVTDTQYF; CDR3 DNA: TGTGCCAGCAGACAATTCAGACAGGGATGGGTCACAGATACGCAGTATTTT